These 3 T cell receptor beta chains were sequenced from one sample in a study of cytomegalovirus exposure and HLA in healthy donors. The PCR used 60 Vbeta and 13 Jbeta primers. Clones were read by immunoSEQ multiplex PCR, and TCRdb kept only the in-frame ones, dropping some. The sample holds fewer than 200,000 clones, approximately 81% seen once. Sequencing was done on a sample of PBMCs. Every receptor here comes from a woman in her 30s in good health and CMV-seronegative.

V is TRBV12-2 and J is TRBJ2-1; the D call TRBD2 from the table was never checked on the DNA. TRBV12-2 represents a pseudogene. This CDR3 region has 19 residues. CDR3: CASRQNKDVREAGMDEQFF. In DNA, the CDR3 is TGTGCAAGTCGCCAAAATAAAGATGTCAGGGAGGCCGGTATGGATGAGCAGTTCTTC.

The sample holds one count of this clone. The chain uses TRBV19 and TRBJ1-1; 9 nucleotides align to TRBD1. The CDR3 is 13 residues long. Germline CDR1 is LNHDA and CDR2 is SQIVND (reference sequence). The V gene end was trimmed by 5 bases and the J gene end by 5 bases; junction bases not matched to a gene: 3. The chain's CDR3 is CASSLGQGTEAFF. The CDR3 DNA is TGTGCCAGTAGTCTGGGACAGGGAACTGAAGCTTTCTTT.

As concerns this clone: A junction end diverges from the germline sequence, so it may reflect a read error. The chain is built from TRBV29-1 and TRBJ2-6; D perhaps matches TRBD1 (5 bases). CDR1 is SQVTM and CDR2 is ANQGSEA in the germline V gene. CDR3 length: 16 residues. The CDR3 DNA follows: TGCAGCGTTGAAGCCCAGGGTTACTCTGGGGCCAACGGCCTGACTTTC. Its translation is CSVEAQGYSGANGLTF.